This passage covers 29 T cell receptor beta chains from one sample sequenced in a study of shared clonotypes between healthy human individuals. Libraries were prepared by immunoSEQ multiplex PCR; TCRdb keeps only in-frame clonotypes and omits some of them. Found here are about 2 million clones, 85% to 95% of them singletons; the top ten hold 0.1% to 0.15%. Sequencing was done on a sample of naive CD4+ T cells sorted from blood. Documented subset: CD45RA+ positively selected. The receptor set was obtained from a man aged 18 to 30 in good health.

The V gene is TRBV13, the J gene TRBJ2-5; a possible D gene is TRBD2 (5 bases). The CDR3 length is 14 residues. Germline V gives CDR1 PRHDT, CDR2 FYEKMQ (reference sequence). V was clipped by 5 bases and J by 4 bases, with 14 bases between them. The CDR3 loop reads CASSVGDSVETQYF. In DNA form, the CDR3 reads TGTGCCAGCAGCGTTGGGGATAGCGTAGAGACCCAGTACTTC.

The chain joins TRBV5-1 to TRBJ2-5; D is possibly TRBD1 (6 bases). This CDR3 spans 14 amino acids. Trimming stripped 5 bases from V and 1 base from J, with 12 bases between. The germline V gene has CDR1 SGHRS and CDR2 YFSETQ. The DNA for the CDR3 is TGCGCCAGCAGGCACAGGGATAGCCAAGAGACCCAGTACTTC. Translated: CASRHRDSQETQYF.

This chain uses TRBV27 with TRBJ1-2; 10 bases align to TRBD1. Germline values: CDR1 MNHEY, CDR2 SMNVEV (reference sequence). The CDR3 spans 15 residues. Germline trimming cut 4 bases from V and 2 bases from J; bases unmatched to any gene: 4. As DNA, the CDR3 is TGTGCCAGCAGTTCCCCGACAGGGGGCAACTATGGCTACACCTTC. Its translation is CASSSPTGGNYGYTF.

The genes are TRBV18 and TRBJ2-3, with 12 bases aligning to TRBD2. Germline CDR1 and CDR2: KGHSH and LQKENI. The CDR3 runs 16 residues. V shed 3 bases and J 2 bases; nucleotides not matched to a gene: 3. CDR3 bases: TGTGCCAGCTCACCGACTAGCGGGGGAGTCACAGATACGCAGTATTTT. Translation: CASSPTSGGVTDTQYF.

About this clone: This sample also contains other DNA sequences that code for the same CDR3. The chain uses TRBV6-1 and TRBJ2-7, with 8 bases fitting TRBD1. CDR1 is MNHNS, CDR2 SASEGT, per germline. The CDR3 has 13 amino acids. V was pared by 3 bases and J by 4 bases, with 2 bases of the junction left unmatched. The CDR3 sequence: CASSDQGAYEQYF. DNA of the CDR3: TGTGCCAGCAGTGATCAGGGGGCATACGAGCAGTACTTC.

A remark on this clone: This specimen includes other DNA sequences encoding the same CDR3. The rearrangement joins TRBV5-1 to TRBJ2-1; 7 bases fit TRBD2. Germline V CDR1 and CDR2: SGHRS, YFSETQ. There are 15 residues in the CDR3. Trimming at V came to 0 bases and at J to 4 bases, leaving 4 bases not matched to a gene. This CDR3 reads CASSLGLAGYNEQFF. The CDR3 DNA reads TGCGCCAGCAGCTTGGGGTTAGCGGGTTACAATGAGCAGTTCTTC.

V usage is TRBV29-1 and J usage is TRBJ2-5, with 7 bases lining up with TRBD1. This CDR3 contains 13 residues. Germline V gene sequence: CDR1 SQVTM, CDR2 ANQGSEA. The junction had 0 bases not matched to a gene; V was cut back by 1 base and J by 1 base. The CDR3 DNA reads as TGCAGCGTTGAAGGACAGGGCCAAGAGACCCAGTACTTC. Translated, it gives CSVEGQGQETQYF.

A single count supports this clone. Other nucleotide sequences in the sample specify the same CDR3. This chain uses TRBV6-5 with TRBJ2-6; D is uncertain. Germline V gene data show CDR1 as MNHEY and CDR2 as SVGAGI. This CDR3 contains 13 residues. Deletions cut 6 bases from V and 4 bases from J, with 7 bases between. Here the CDR3 DNA reads TGTGCCAGCAGCAAGGCAGGGGCCAACGTCCTGACTTTC. Its translation is CASSKAGANVLTF.

The CDR3: CASSLGQGGPDTQYF. Here the CDR3 DNA reads TGCGCCAGCAGCCTAGGACAGGGGGGTCCAGATACGCAGTATTTT. The chain has TRBV4-1 and TRBJ2-3, with 10 positions matching TRBD1. Unmatched junction bases numbered 5, after V lost 4 bases and J lost 4 bases. This CDR3 contains 15 residues. CDR1 is MGHRA, CDR2 YSYEKL, per germline.

V is TRBV19 and J is TRBJ1-2, with TRBD1 matching over 7 bases. CDR1 and CDR2 (germline): LNHDA, SQIVND (reference sequence). The junction had 10 bases not matched to a gene; V was cut back by 10 bases and J by 8 bases. The CDR3 sequence is 12 residues long. CDR3 nucleotide sequence: TGTGCCACTCACAGGGGATACGGAGGCTACACCTTC. Translation: CATHRGYGGYTF.

The chain recombines TRBV5-1 with TRBJ2-1, with 7 positions matching TRBD1. The CDR3 length is 14 residues. Looked up from germline, CDR1 is SGHRS and CDR2 is YFSETQ. V lost 3 bases to trimming and J lost 6 bases; unmatched junction nucleotides: 6. The chain's CDR3 is CASSYGTVGNEQFF. The DNA of the CDR3 is TGCGCCAGCAGCTACGGGACAGTTGGCAATGAGCAGTTCTTC. The variable domain in full, completed from reference TRBV5-1 and TRBJ2-1, reads KAGVTQTPRYLIKTRGQQVTLSCSPISGHRSVSWYQQTPGQGLQFLFEYFSETQRNKGNFPGRFSGRQFSNSRSEMNVSTLELGDSALYLCASSYGTVGNEQFFGPGTRLTVL.

V is TRBV9 and J is TRBJ2-1; D is undetermined. Looked up from germline, CDR1 is SGDLS and CDR2 is YYNGEE. V was trimmed by 4 bases and J by 6 bases, leaving 5 bases between them. This CDR3 comprises 11 residues. The CDR3 spells CASSKVNEQFF. As DNA, the CDR3 is TGTGCCAGCAGCAAAGTCAATGAGCAGTTCTTC.

The chain carries TRBV30 and TRBJ2-7; D could derive from TRBD1 or TRBD2 (5 bases each). Per germline, CDR1 GTSNPN and CDR2 SVGIG (reference sequence). The CDR3 contains 14 residues. V dropped 8 bases and J dropped 2 bases, with 19 bases sitting between them. Here the CDR3 DNA reads TGTGCCGGGACCCTTCGCAGTGCTCCCTACGAGCAGTACTTC. Translating gives CAGTLRSAPYEQYF.

The gene calls are TRBV5-1 and TRBJ2-1; D is perhaps TRBD2 (5 bases). The V gene lost 2 bases and the J gene lost 6 bases, with 6 bases spanning the gap. The germline CDR1 and CDR2 sequences are SGHRS and YFSETQ. This CDR3 has 12 residues. CDR3 region: CASSFEGNEQFF. CDR3 in DNA: TGCGCCAGCAGCTTCGAGGGCAATGAGCAGTTCTTC.

About this clone: The junction shows a germline mismatch at one end, possibly a read error. The chain is built from TRBV7-7 and TRBJ2-2; D ambiguous. Germline-derived CDR1 and CDR2 are SSHAT and FNYEAQ (reference sequence). This CDR3 spans 13 amino acids. In DNA form, the CDR3 reads TGTGCTAGCAGCTTAGCCGGGCCCGGGGAGCTGTTTTTT. Its translation: CASSLAGPGELFF.

This chain links TRBV19 with TRBJ2-3; TRBD2 might be the D (6 bases). The CDR3 is made up of 14 amino acids. CDR1 LNHDA and CDR2 SQIVND come from the germline V gene (reference sequence). Between the trimmed V and J ends, which lost 5 bases and 1 base, there was a span of 10 bases. The CDR3 DNA sequence: TGTGCCAGTAGTCCGGGACTTCGCACAGATACGCAGTATTTT. Encoded protein: CASSPGLRTDTQYF.

The V and J genes are TRBV19 and TRBJ2-2, with 8 bases matching TRBD2. CDR3 length: 15 amino acids. From germline, CDR1 is LNHDA and CDR2 SQIVND (reference sequence). Trimming at V came to 6 bases and at J to 4 bases, leaving 7 bases not matched to a gene. This CDR3 is CASSPGLASTGELFF. The CDR3 nucleotides are TGTGCCAGTAGCCCTGGACTAGCTAGCACCGGGGAGCTGTTTTTT.

The rearrangement uses TRBV4-1 and TRBJ2-2; TRBD1 agrees at 9 bases. Per germline, CDR1 MGHRA and CDR2 YSYEKL. The CDR3 is 17 residues long. Trimming cost V 1 base and J 5 bases; bases outside gene matches: 8. Written as DNA, the CDR3 is TGCGCCAGCAGCCAAGTCCCCGGGACAGGGTGGACCGGGGAGCTGTTTTTT. Its translation is CASSQVPGTGWTGELFF.

This sequence joins TRBV11-3 and TRBJ2-1, with no clear D. The CDR3 runs 13 residues. Looked up from germline, CDR1 is SGHNT and CDR2 is YENEEA. Deletions cut 5 bases from V and 0 bases from J, with 5 bases between. The DNA for the CDR3 is TGTGCCAGCAGCCTCAACTCCTACAATGAGCAGTTCTTC. Translated, it gives CASSLNSYNEQFF.

This clone has a single count. V and J are TRBV5-6 and TRBJ1-1, with D possibly TRBD1 on 6 matching bases. CDR1 is SGHDT, CDR2 YYEEEE, per germline. The CDR3 is 18 amino acids. With 6 bases removed from V and 5 bases from J, the gap between germline ends came to 29 bases. CDR3 residues: CASTPPWGRRQMGTEAFF. CDR3 sequence (DNA): TGTGCCAGCACCCCTCCTTGGGGGCGGCGGCAGATGGGGACTGAAGCTTTCTTT.

The chain recombines TRBV7-3 with TRBJ1-6; possible D gene TRBD1, 6 bases. V gave up 5 bases and J gave up 6 bases, with 11 bases separating them. Germline loops: CDR1 SGHTA, CDR2 FQGTGA. The CDR3 runs 14 residues. As DNA, the CDR3 is TGTGCCAGCAGCACACAGGGTGCTAATTCACCCCTCCACTTT. It codes for CASSTQGANSPLHF.

The V and J genes are TRBV6-1 and TRBJ1-4, with 7 nucleotides matching TRBD1. V dropped 4 bases and J dropped 6; count of bases not matched to a gene: 5. The CDR3 spans 14 residues. Per germline, CDR1 MNHNS and CDR2 SASEGT. CDR3 in DNA: TGTGCCAGCAGTGTATACAGGGGACATGAAAAACTGTTTTTT. Translating it yields CASSVYRGHEKLFF.

The chain is built from TRBV2 and TRBJ1-4, with a weak D call TRBD1 (5 bases). Trimming removed 4 bases at V and 4 bases at J, with 13 bases between. The germline V gene encodes CDR1 SNHLY and CDR2 FYNNEI. CDR3 size: 15 residues. The CDR3 region is CASSGGQGGNEKLFF. The CDR3 coding sequence is TGTGCCAGCAGTGGGGGTCAGGGCGGTAATGAAAAACTGTTTTTT.

The rearrangement links TRBV27 to TRBJ2-6; no reliable D call. The V gene's germline CDR1 is MNHEY and CDR2 SMNVEV (reference sequence). V gave up 4 bases and J gave up 0 bases, with 7 bases separating them. This CDR3 comprises 15 residues. CDR3 sequence reads: CASSSELSGANVLTF. DNA for the CDR3: TGTGCCAGCAGTTCAGAACTCTCTGGGGCCAACGTCCTGACTTTC.

This clone turned up a few times. The same CDR3 is also encoded by other DNA sequences in this sample. The chain joins TRBV5-1 to TRBJ2-3; D gene ambiguous. The CDR3 spans 14 residues. Trimming pared 0 bases from V and 0 bases from J, leaving 5 bases between. Germline V CDR1 and CDR2: SGHRS, YFSETQ. The CDR3 nucleotides read TGCGCCAGCAGCTTGGGAGGTAGCACAGATACGCAGTATTTT. Protein: CASSLGGSTDTQYF.

The rearrangement joins TRBV6-1 to TRBJ2-7, with D possibly matching TRBD2 (7 bases). Germline assignment: CDR1 MNHNS and CDR2 SASEGT. Deletions cut 3 bases from V and 0 bases from J, with 15 bases between. CDR3 length: 16 residues. This chain's CDR3 is CASSERDRGGSYEQYF. CDR3 bases: TGTGCCAGCAGTGAGCGAGATAGGGGGGGCTCCTACGAGCAGTACTTC.

This rearrangement joins TRBV5-6 to TRBJ1-2; D gene ambiguous. CDR1 is SGHDT and CDR2 is YYEEEE in the germline V gene. The length of the CDR3 is 16 residues. Trimming stripped 2 bases from V and 4 bases from J, with 18 bases between. The CDR3, as DNA: TGTGCCAGCAGCTTCCTCCCGGACTCTACCACCTATGGCTACACCTTC. Its translation: CASSFLPDSTTYGYTF.

The chain joins TRBV4-1 to TRBJ1-5, with 8 positions matching TRBD1. Germline-derived CDR1 and CDR2 are MGHRA and YSYEKL. The CDR3 covers 16 residues. Trimming removed 2 bases from V and 4 bases from J; junction bases left unmatched: 7. The CDR3 sequence is CASSQSGQGQNQPQHF. CDR3 DNA: TGCGCCAGCAGCCAATCCGGACAGGGACAGAATCAGCCCCAGCATTTT.

The chain combines TRBV7-2 with TRBJ2-7; a possible D gene is TRBD2 (6 bases). This CDR3 contains 13 residues. In germline, CDR1 is SGHTA, CDR2 FQGNSA. Trimming took off 2 bases at V and 6 bases at J, with 11 bases between the two ends. CDR3 sequence (DNA): TGTGCCAGCAGCTTACGGGAGCAACTCGAGCAGTACTTC. It specifies CASSLREQLEQYF.